The 2 T cell receptor beta chains given below trace back to one sample, sequenced in a study of T cell changes during pregnancy in multiple sclerosis. Using immunoSEQ multiplex PCR, the repertoire was profiled, and TCRdb retains in-frame clones only, with some absent. This table holds under 120,000 clones, approximately 89% found once. The sequencing used peripheral blood, collected after pregnancy. These receptors were taken from a female donor with multiple sclerosis, enrolled in a pregnancy study.

The chain employs TRBV29-1 and TRBJ1-1, with 10 bases lining up with TRBD1. V trimming: 6 bases; J trimming: 4 bases; junction bases outside the gene matches: 5. Germline CDR1 is SQVTM and CDR2 is ANQGSEA. The CDR3 runs to 13 residues. The CDR3 sequence: CSVLTGGGTEAFF. The CDR3 DNA reads TGCAGCGTGTTGACAGGGGGCGGCACTGAAGCTTTCTTT.

V and J are TRBV4-1 and TRBJ2-1, with 7 bases lining up with TRBD1. After removal of 1 base from V and 7 bases from J, the junction contained 16 bases not matched to a gene. The CDR3 covers 18 residues. Germline CDR1 and CDR2: MGHRA and YSYEKL. In nucleotides, the CDR3 is TGCGCCAGCAGCCAAGCAGGATTCGGGACAGAAAGTTTGAATGAGCAGTTCTTC. This gives the protein CASSQAGFGTESLNEQFF.